This T cell receptor beta chain came from a study of response to subunit inactivated influenza vaccine (dated by TCRdb to the late 2010s). Study-level background: Deep quantitative T cell receptor repertoire profiling was used in the study to track responses to a trivalent subunit inactivated influenza vaccine. General conclusions and limits of the study: The authors proposed that each seasonal influenza vaccination may bring in only a limited number of new T cells.

Receptors were amplified or captured by RT-PCR. The sequencing machine was an Illumina HiSeq 2500. TCRdb's own reprocessing of the public reads used fastp at Q25 and MiXCR and kept productive beta chains. Each CDR3 protein appears once, grouped with its most common genes and DNA. The sample records 150,000 to 200,000 distinct CDR3 sequences, over 9.5% of which are singletons. 25% to 35% of the sample is taken by the ten largest. There are 13 amino acids in the CDR3, from cysteine to phenylalanine inclusive. Just the 39-base CDR3 DNA is kept, in frame starting at base 1. Germline trimming amounts to 6 bases on V and 9 bases on J, with 8 as the count of junction bases outside the gene matches. The sample holds a few counts of this clonotype. There is no known antigen for this receptor. Base quality data are lacking; no much larger clone is found one base away. A further study also used this sample, focusing on T cells expressing NK-cell markers. The second study, in turn, reports: The TCR beta cDNA libraries were made using 5'RACE template switching, a step that added both a universal primer site and unique molecular identifiers. TCR beta-chain repertoires were profiled in sorted CD3+CD56+NKG2C+, CD3+CD56+NKG2C- and CD3+CD56-NKG2C+ T-cell subsets from several donors. Among the eight sequenced donors, only one was HCMV-seronegative, while the other seven were HCMV-seropositive. To restrict sorting to alphabetaTCR-expressing T cells, an anti-gammadeltaTCR antibody was added in several experiments. In several donors, the dominant CD3+CD56+NKG2C+ clonotypes ranked among the top 10 CD8+ clonotypes, making up roughly 1.0-8% of CD8+ T cells. Those dominant clonotypes were again the most abundant among CD3+CD56-NKG2C+ cells in four donors, at about 25-60.1%. Whether the expanded NKG2C-expressing T cell clones were specific for HCMV antigens remained unclear. All eight donors whose samples were sequenced were randomly selected healthy volunteers, three of them men and five women. To determine HCMV serostatus, a commercial ELISA kit was used to detect HCMV-specific IgG in serum. Peripheral blood mononuclear cells were isolated from blood by Ficoll density gradient centrifugation. Using Miltenyi isolation kits, CD4+ and CD8+ T cells were isolated from PBMC through magnetic immunoseparation. cDNA synthesis was primed from the TCR beta constant segment and was followed by two successive PCR amplification steps. Sequencing of the libraries produced 2 x 150 bp reads on Illumina HiSeq 2000/2500, MiSeq or NextSeq. MIGEC handled demultiplexing of the reads and grouping by UMI, while MiTCR was used to assemble and quantify clonotypes. To exclude erroneous sequences, any TCR cDNA sequence not supported by at least two reads was discarded. The tcR package was used for downstream repertoire analysis, and clonotypes were matched across fractions by CDR3 nucleotide sequence plus V segment. VDJmatch was used to annotate antigen specificity against VDJdb, with one amino acid substitution allowed in CDR3.

The specimen was CD8+ T cells sorted from PBMCs, collected about 11 days after vaccination. The chain couples TRBV12-3 or TRBV12-4 to TRBJ2-1; 7 middle bases align to TRBD2. The TCR originated in a man aged 50 to 60 who received an inactivated influenza vaccine. Donor details come from another sample of the same person, matched by shared clones. The CDR3 loop reads CASRLTSMGEQFF. The DNA sequence is TGTGCCAGCAGGTTGACTAGCATGGGTGAGCAGTTCTTC.